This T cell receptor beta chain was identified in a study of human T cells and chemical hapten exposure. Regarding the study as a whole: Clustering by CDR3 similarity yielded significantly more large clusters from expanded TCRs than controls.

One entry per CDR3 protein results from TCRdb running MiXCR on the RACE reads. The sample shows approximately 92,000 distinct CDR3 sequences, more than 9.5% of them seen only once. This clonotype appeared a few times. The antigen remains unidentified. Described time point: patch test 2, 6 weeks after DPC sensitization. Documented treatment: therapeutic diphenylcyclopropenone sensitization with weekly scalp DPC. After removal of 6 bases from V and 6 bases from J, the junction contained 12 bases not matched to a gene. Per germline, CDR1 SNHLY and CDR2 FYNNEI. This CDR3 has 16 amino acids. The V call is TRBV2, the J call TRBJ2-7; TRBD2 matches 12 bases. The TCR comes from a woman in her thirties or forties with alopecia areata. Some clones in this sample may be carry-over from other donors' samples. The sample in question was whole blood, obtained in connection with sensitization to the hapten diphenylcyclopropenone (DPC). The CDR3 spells CASRGMTSGRETEQYF. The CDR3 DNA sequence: TGTGCCAGCAGGGGAATGACTAGCGGGAGAGAAACCGAGCAGTACTTC.